Following are 28 T cell receptor beta chains from one sample sequenced in a study of blood T cell repertoires in COVID-19. Profiled with immunoSEQ multiplex PCR; TCRdb holds only in-frame clones, not every one. The sample has 110,000 to 150,000 clones; 65% to 85% are singletons. Specimen: peripheral blood. The origin of the receptors is a woman in her sixties or seventies with acute or convalescent COVID-19.

This clone was seen only once. DNA for the CDR3: TGTGCCAGCAGTGATCCGGGACAGGGGGCTCAGCCCCAGCATTTT. This encodes CASSDPGQGAQPQHF. The chain uses TRBV2 and TRBJ1-5, with 12 bases that match TRBD1. CDR3 length equals 15 residues. CDR1 is SNHLY, CDR2 FYNNEI, per germline. After removal of 3 bases from V and 6 bases from J, the junction contained 3 bases not matched to a gene.

The chain links TRBV5-1 to TRBJ2-1, with TRBD2 identical over 9 bases. Germline CDR1 SGHRS, CDR2 YFSETQ. This CDR3 is built from 17 residues. Unmatched junction bases numbered 10, after V lost 0 bases and J lost 6 bases. Written as DNA, the CDR3 is TGCGCCAGCAGCTTGGCCCCGGGACTAGCCAGGGGCAATGAGCAGTTCTTC. Translated, it gives CASSLAPGLARGNEQFF.

This clone was recorded only once. The V call is TRBV4-1, the J call TRBJ2-1; 7 bases map to TRBD1. The trim removed 3 bases at V and 3 bases at J, leaving 5 bases unmatched. Germline CDR1 and CDR2: MGHRA and YSYEKL. There are 15 residues in the CDR3. CDR3 sequence reads: CASSQAGTVYNEQFF. CDR3 nucleotides: TGCGCCAGCAGCCAGGCCGGGACAGTCTACAATGAGCAGTTCTTC.

The V and J genes are TRBV3-1 (or the pseudogene TRBV3-2) and TRBJ2-5, with D possibly TRBD2 on 6 matching bases. The germline V gene encodes CDR1 LGHDT and CDR2 YNNKEL (reference sequence). Trimming took 3 bases from V and 2 from J, leaving 19 bases between them. The CDR3 spans 17 residues. The CDR3 here is CASSQSYPGDWQETQYF. The CDR3 DNA is TGTGCCAGCAGCCAGAGTTACCCGGGAGATTGGCAAGAGACCCAGTACTTC.

The V gene is TRBV27, the J gene TRBJ2-3, with 13 bases lining up with TRBD2. J gave up 2 bases and V 5 bases, and 10 bases lay outside the gene matches. This CDR3 has 18 residues. The germline V gene has CDR1 MNHEY and CDR2 SMNVEV (reference sequence). The CDR3 loop is CASSLLLGLAGDTDTQYF. In DNA form, the CDR3 reads TGTGCCAGCAGTCTACTCCTAGGACTAGCGGGAGACACAGATACGCAGTATTTT.

The rearrangement uses TRBV7-6 and TRBJ2-7; possibly TRBD1 for D (6 bases). Germline V CDR1 and CDR2: SGHVS, FNYEAQ. Deletions cut 8 bases from V and 4 bases from J, with 15 bases between. The CDR3 sequence is 13 residues long. This CDR3 reads CASSGRGFYEQYF. For the CDR3, the DNA is TGTGCCAGCTCTGGCAGGGGCTTTTACGAGCAGTACTTC.

V is TRBV5-1 and J is TRBJ1-5; 8 nucleotides align to TRBD1. With V trimmed by 4 bases and J by 2 bases, 2 bases remained unmatched. Per the germline V gene, CDR1 is SGHRS and CDR2 is YFSETQ. CDR3 length: 14 residues. The CDR3 DNA reads as TGCGCCAGCAGCCCGGACAGGGGCAATCAGCCCCAGCATTTT. Protein sequence: CASSPDRGNQPQHF.

The genes are TRBV24-1 and TRBJ2-5; 8 bases align to TRBD2. The CDR3 consists of 16 residues. Germline CDR1 KGHDR, CDR2 SFDVKD. V lost 0 bases to trimming and J lost 4 bases; unmatched junction nucleotides: 6. The CDR3 reads CATSDLGGAGGETQYF. CDR3 nucleotides: TGTGCCACCAGTGATTTGGGTGGGGCGGGAGGAGAGACCCAGTACTTC.

This chain connects TRBV7-7 to TRBJ2-1, with a weak D call TRBD2 (5 bases). The CDR3 is made up of 18 amino acids. V lost 5 bases and J lost 0, with 20 bases in between. CDR1 is SSHAT and CDR2 is FNYEAQ in the germline V gene (reference sequence). The CDR3: CASSEKSGTFSSYNEQFF. CDR3 in DNA: TGTGCCAGCAGCGAAAAGTCGGGAACTTTTAGCTCCTACAATGAGCAGTTCTTC.

V is TRBV10-3 and J is TRBJ2-7; TRBD1 might be the D (5 bases). The CDR3 extends over 16 amino acids. Trimming stripped 0 bases from V and 2 bases from J, with 14 bases between. Germline lookup yields CDR1 ENHRY and CDR2 SYGVKD. The CDR3 bases are TGTGCCATCAGTGAGTCCTTAGGGGTGGGAACCTACGAGCAGTACTTC. This encodes CAISESLGVGTYEQYF.

The gene calls are TRBV6-1 and TRBJ1-1; weak D call: TRBD1 (5 bases). Trimming left V 8 bases short and J 6 bases short, with 22 bases between. Germline CDR1 reads MNHNS; CDR2 reads SASEGT. The CDR3 has 15 amino acids. The CDR3 sequence is CASSNPGTGGSEAFF. In DNA form, the CDR3 reads TGTGCCAGCTCTAACCCCGGGACGGGGGGTTCTGAAGCTTTCTTT.

The gene calls are TRBV28 and TRBJ1-1, with a possible D match to TRBD1 (6 bases). The germline V gene encodes CDR1 MDHEN and CDR2 SYDVKM. This CDR3 region has 12 residues. V lost 4 bases to trimming and J lost 11 bases, with 14 bases between them. CDR3 amino acids: CASSSLTGGAFF. The CDR3 nucleotides are TGTGCCAGCAGTTCCCTGACAGGCGGGGCTTTCTTT. The entire variable domain, with the rest obtained from reference TRBV28 and TRBJ1-1, is as follows: DVKVTQSSRYLVKRTGEKVFLECVQDMDHENMFWYRQDPGLGLRLIYFSYDVKMKEKGDIPEGYSVSREKKERFSLILESASTNQTSMYLCASSSLTGGAFFGQGTRLTVV.

This clone appeared a few times. The chain carries TRBV15 and TRBJ1-1; D is undetermined. The V gene's germline CDR1 is LNHNV and CDR2 YYDKDF (reference sequence). This CDR3 comprises 13 residues. V lost 5 bases and J 4 bases, leaving 11 bases between the germline ends. CDR3 coding DNA: TGTGCCACCAGCCTCGACGGGTTCACTGAAGCTTTCTTT. Amino acids: CATSLDGFTEAFF.

This clone was observed a single time. This chain uses TRBV7-6 with TRBJ1-1, with TRBD1 matching 9 bases. CDR1 and CDR2 from the germline V gene are SGHVS and FNYEAQ. Trimming removed 1 base from V and 11 bases from J; junction bases left unmatched: 11. This CDR3 is built from 15 residues. The CDR3 spells CASSLGTPGQGGAFF. CDR3 nucleotide sequence: TGTGCCAGCAGCTTAGGGACACCGGGACAGGGTGGCGCTTTCTTT.

This clone was seen only once. V is TRBV5-1 and J is TRBJ1-3; TRBD1 is a possible D gene (5 bases). V was clipped by 0 bases and J by 7 bases, with 5 bases between them. From germline, CDR1 is SGHRS and CDR2 YFSETQ. The CDR3 consists of 12 residues. The CDR3 is CASSLEGNTIYF. In DNA, the CDR3 is TGCGCCAGCAGCTTGGAGGGGAACACCATATATTTT.

The genes are TRBV7-9 and TRBJ2-7, with 8 bases fitting TRBD1. V lost 7 bases and J lost 3; bases outside the gene matches: 11. CDR1 and CDR2 (germline): SEHNR, FQNEAQ (reference sequence). CDR3 length: 15 residues. In DNA form, the CDR3 reads TGTGCCAGCACCCAAACCGGGACAGGCTTCTACGAGCAGTACTTC. Amino acids: CASTQTGTGFYEQYF.

This clone appeared once. The V call is TRBV3-1 (or the pseudogene TRBV3-2), the J call TRBJ2-2; no clear D gene. CDR1 and CDR2 from the germline V gene are LGHDT and YNNKEL (reference sequence). V was clipped by 0 bases and J by 6 bases, with 8 bases between them. This CDR3 is 14 amino acids long. The CDR3 loop reads CASSQDLGPGELFF. CDR3 bases: TGTGCCAGCAGCCAAGATCTAGGCCCCGGGGAGCTGTTTTTT.

This clone was observed at least ten times. This chain links TRBV25-1 with TRBJ2-7, with 7 bases identical to TRBD2. The V segment lost 6 bases and the J segment 1 base; nucleotides outside the gene matches: 9. The CDR3 contains 15 residues. Germline V gene data show CDR1 as MGHDK and CDR2 as SYGVNS. The CDR3, as DNA: TGTGCCAGCAGAGGAGCCTCAGCGGGGTCCTACGAGCAGTACTTC. Translating it yields CASRGASAGSYEQYF.

This chain joins TRBV19 and TRBJ2-2; TRBD1 matches at 12 bases. Germline CDR1 reads LNHDA; CDR2 reads SQIVND (reference sequence). The CDR3 is 20 residues long. The V and J ends lost 7 bases and 0 bases, in that order; junction bases with no gene match: 15. For the CDR3, the DNA is TGTGCCAGTAACCATCCGGGACAGGGGGCCGTAACCCCGAACACCGGGGAGCTGTTTTTT. It translates to CASNHPGQGAVTPNTGELFF.

The chain combines TRBV10-3 with TRBJ2-7; D uncertain. The CDR3 totals 15 residues. Trimming shortened V by 0 bases and J by 3 bases, and 12 bases separated the two germline ends. CDR1 is ENHRY and CDR2 is SYGVKD in the germline V gene. This CDR3 reads CAISESAGPYYEQYF. The CDR3, as DNA: TGTGCCATCAGTGAGTCGGCAGGTCCCTACTACGAGCAGTACTTC.

The chain joins TRBV11-2 to TRBJ2-7; D ambiguous. V lost 2 bases to trimming and J lost 3 bases, with 8 bases between them. Germline CDR1 is SGHAT and CDR2 is FQNNGV. This CDR3 comprises 13 residues. CDR3 DNA: TGTGCCAGCAGCTTATCCGACTTCTACGAGCAGTACTTC. Amino acids: CASSLSDFYEQYF.

The chain recombines TRBV6-5 with TRBJ1-1, with D unclear. Germline CDR1 and CDR2: MNHEY and SVGAGI. With 2 bases removed from V and 12 bases from J, the gap between germline ends came to 22 bases. This CDR3 is 15 amino acids long. CDR3 sequence: CASSYDRDATTRTFF. For the CDR3, the DNA is TGTGCCAGCAGTTACGACCGGGATGCCACTACTCGGACTTTCTTT.

This clone was found a few times. The J gene is TRBJ1-1, the V gene TRBV9, with D possibly TRBD1 on 5 matching bases. The CDR3 length is 11 residues. Germline V gene sequence: CDR1 SGDLS, CDR2 YYNGEE. Trimming took off 4 bases at V and 7 bases at J, with 8 bases between the two ends. The CDR3 here is CASSPGGEAFF. The CDR3 nucleotides read TGTGCCAGCAGCCCGGGGGGTGAAGCTTTCTTT.

This clone was found a few times. The chain couples TRBV27 to TRBJ2-1; 9 nucleotides match TRBD1. The germline V gene has CDR1 MNHEY and CDR2 SMNVEV (reference sequence). The CDR3 is 16 residues long. The V gene end was trimmed by 3 bases and the J gene end by 4 bases; junction bases not matched to a gene: 7. The CDR3 coding sequence is TGTGCCAGCAGTTTCATGAAGACAGGGGGATACAATGAGCAGTTCTTC. Amino acids: CASSFMKTGGYNEQFF.

J is TRBJ1-2 and V is TRBV2, with D perhaps matching TRBD1 (5 bases). CDR1 and CDR2 from the germline V gene are SNHLY and FYNNEI. Trimming removed 2 bases at V and 8 bases at J, with 9 bases between. The CDR3 extends over 12 amino acids. The DNA of the CDR3 is TGTGCCAGCAGTGAAACCAGGGTAGGCTACACCTTC. The encoded protein is CASSETRVGYTF.

The chain has TRBV2 and TRBJ2-3; 9 bases are shared with TRBD2. V was clipped by 4 bases and J by 2 bases; unmatched bases: 19. CDR3 length equals 20 residues. Looked up from germline, CDR1 is SNHLY and CDR2 is FYNNEI. In nucleotides, the CDR3 is TGTGCCAGCAGTGTTACGACTAGCGGAGAACCCAAGGGGCCCACAGATACGCAGTATTTT. The encoded protein is CASSVTTSGEPKGPTDTQYF.

This chain uses TRBV28 with TRBJ2-3, with a tentative D call TRBD2 (5 bases). The CDR3 contains 15 residues. Trimming removed 3 bases from V and 1 base from J, with 11 bases in between. Looked up from germline, CDR1 is MDHEN and CDR2 is SYDVKM. This CDR3 reads CASSFLASGTDTQYF. The CDR3 DNA follows: TGTGCCAGCAGTTTCCTAGCATCGGGCACAGATACGCAGTATTTT.

The V call is TRBV5-1, the J call TRBJ2-3; a weak D match, TRBD2 (6 bases). V dropped 0 bases and J dropped 6 bases, with 14 bases sitting between them. The CDR3 runs to 15 residues. CDR1 is SGHRS, CDR2 YFSETQ, per germline. The CDR3 loop reads CASSLGGGATDTQYF. CDR3 coding DNA: TGCGCCAGCAGCTTGGGTGGAGGGGCCACGGATACGCAGTATTTT.